This T cell receptor beta chain was observed in a study of T cells in Graves' hyperthyroidism and ophthalmopathy. The trim removed 2 bases at V and 2 bases at J, leaving 4 bases unmatched. The germline V gene encodes CDR1 MNHEY and CDR2 SVGAGI. This CDR3 region has 15 residues. From RNA transcripts, TCR beta CDR3 regions were amplified. Initially, a first-round RT-PCR of the TCR CDR3 employed the HTBI primer set. TCRdb processed the multiplex PCR reads anew with MiXCR; each CDR3 protein has one entry. This repertoire shows some 440,000 distinct CDR3 sequences, approximately 15% found once; its top ten account for 7.5% to 8%. This clonotype was picked up many times.

The sample comprised blood. The chain has TRBV6-5 and TRBJ1-2, with 8 bases lining up with TRBD1. The clonotype comes from a woman aged 18-35 years with Graves' hyperthyroidism. The chain's CDR3 is CASSYQGATNYGYTF. DNA of the CDR3: TGTGCCAGCAGTTACCAGGGGGCGACCAACTATGGCTACACCTTC.